A single sample is the source of the 5 T cell receptor beta chains below, sequenced in a study of T cell responses to AZD1222 COVID-19 vaccine. Only in-frame clones appear in the TCRdb table, and some are missing; sequencing was by immunoSEQ multiplex PCR. The sample contains 170,000 or so clones, about 92% of which appear only once. The starting material was peripheral blood, obtained on day 0 of AZD1222 vaccination. The receptors come from an adult in good health.

The V and J genes are TRBV30 and TRBJ1-2; D gene uncertain. Trimming stripped 2 bases from V and 7 bases from J, with 8 bases between. Germline V gene lookup returns CDR1 GTSNPN and CDR2 SVGIG (reference sequence). The CDR3 loop spans 11 amino acids. CDR3 bases: TGTGCCTGGAGTCCCGAGGGTGGCTACACCTTC. It specifies CAWSPEGGYTF. The full variable domain, with the rest looked up from reference TRBV30 and TRBJ1-2, is SQTIHQWPATLVQPVGSPLSLECTVEGTSNPNLYWYRQAAGRGLQLLFYSVGIGQISSEVPQNLSASRPQDRQFILSSKKLLLSDSGFYLCAWSPEGGYTFGSGTRLTVV.

This sequence joins TRBV5-4 and TRBJ2-2; no firm D call. Germline values: CDR1 SGHNT, CDR2 YYREEE (reference sequence). V was trimmed by 2 bases and J by 2 bases, leaving 16 bases between them. This CDR3 comprises 17 residues. The CDR3 DNA sequence: TGTGCCAGCAGCTTCGCCCTCCGGGTCGCCAACACCGGGGAGCTGTTTTTT. This codes for CASSFALRVANTGELFF.

The chain employs TRBV5-1 and TRBJ1-6, with a weak D call TRBD1 (6 bases). The CDR3 extends over 21 amino acids. V lost 4 bases, J lost 1 base, and 27 bases lay in between. Germline CDR1 SGHRS, CDR2 YFSETQ. The CDR3: CASSPTWRRKGEQSYNSPLHF. CDR3 bases: TGCGCCAGCAGCCCGACTTGGAGGCGCAAGGGGGAGCAGTCCTATAATTCACCCCTCCACTTT.

This chain joins TRBV9 and TRBJ2-5, with D uncertain. V shed 0 bases and J shed 3 bases, with 12 bases lying between them. The CDR3 runs 15 residues. Germline lookup yields CDR1 SGDLS and CDR2 YYNGEE. In DNA, the CDR3 is TGTGCCAGCAGCGTAGCTCCGACACCCGAAGAGACCCAGTACTTC. Protein product: CASSVAPTPEETQYF.

V and J are TRBV28 and TRBJ1-2; D may be TRBD1 (6 bases). The V and J ends lost 7 bases and 4 bases respectively, with 13 bases between them. Germline V gene data show CDR1 as MDHEN and CDR2 as SYDVKM. This CDR3 is built from 13 residues. The chain's CDR3 is CASTPTGSYGYTF. The CDR3 nucleotides read TGTGCCAGCACCCCAACAGGGAGCTATGGCTACACCTTC.